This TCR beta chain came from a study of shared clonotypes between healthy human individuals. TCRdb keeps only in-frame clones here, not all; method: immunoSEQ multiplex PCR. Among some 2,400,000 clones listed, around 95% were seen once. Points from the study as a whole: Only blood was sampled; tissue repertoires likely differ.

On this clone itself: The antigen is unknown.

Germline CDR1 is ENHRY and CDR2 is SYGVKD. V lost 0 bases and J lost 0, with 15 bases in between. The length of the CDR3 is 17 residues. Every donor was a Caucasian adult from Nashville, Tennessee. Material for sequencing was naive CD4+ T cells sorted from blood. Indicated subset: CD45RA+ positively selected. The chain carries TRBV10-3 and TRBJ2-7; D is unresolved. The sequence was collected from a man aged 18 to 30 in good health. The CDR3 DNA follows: TGTGCCATCAGTGAGTCGATTAAAATCGCCAACTCCTACGAGCAGTACTTC. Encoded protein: CAISESIKIANSYEQYF.